The clone carrying this TCR beta chain was seen many times. What it binds is unknown. One end of the junction fails to match germline, which may point to a read error. These data belong to a study of molecular identifiers for immune sequencing clone quantification. Bulk TCR libraries were made with methods that had been previously described and with listed TCR primers. In TCRdb, the PCR reads were re-called with MiXCR into one record per CDR3 protein. The sample holds over 10,000 distinct CDR3 sequences, about 18% seen once. Sorting recovered naive CD8 T cells on a CD8+CD4-CCR7+CD45RA+ profile. The CDR3 totals 11 residues. The V gene's germline CDR1 is MNHEY and CDR2 SMNVEV (reference sequence). General study points: Clones with over 20 RNA copies captured over 98% of effector molecules but under 1% of naive ones.

V is TRBV27 and J is TRBJ1-1, with TRBD1 matching 8 bases. Sequenced sample: naive CD8+ T cells from blood, with Jurkat cell RNA spiked in. The sample's subset: FACS-sorted CD8+CD4-CCR7+CD45RA+ naive T cells. This clonotype originated in a human donor in good health. Some libraries in this study had Jurkat cell RNA spiked in. In DNA, the CDR3 is TGTGCCAGCAGCCCTACGGCAGGGGGCGGTTTT. Amino acid sequence: CASSPTAGGGF.